This is a list of T cell receptor beta chains from one sample in a study of cytomegalovirus exposure and HLA in healthy donors. The protocol was immunoSEQ multiplex PCR, while the TCRdb copy is restricted to in-frame clones and leaves out a portion. Altogether hundreds of thousands of clones are present, less than 80% being singletons, with the ten largest covering roughly 0.22%. Source material: PBMCs. The source of these receptors is a girl between 2 and 10 years old in good health and CMV-seronegative. Both conserved end residues are part of each CDR3. D genes are given only for firm matches. Where a row states a size, it is once, few, many or the class of an expanded clone; other rows omit it.

CDR3 protein,CDR3 DNA,D gene,clone size,V gene,J gene
CASSFTEANEKLFF,TGTGCCAGCAGCTTCACCGAGGCAAATGAAAAACTGTTTTTT,-,-,TRBV7-9,TRBJ1-4
CSARAGGVQTF,TGCAGTGCTAGAGCGGGGGGCGTGCAGACCTTC,-,-,TRBV20-1,TRBJ1-2
CASKDRVNEKLFF,TGCGCCAGCAAGGACAGGGTTAACGAAAAACTGTTTTTT,TRBD1,few,TRBV5-1,TRBJ1-4
CASSLSGTSGRASYEQYF,TGTGCCAGCAGTTTATCGGGGACTAGCGGGAGGGCCTCCTACGAGCAGTACTTC,TRBD2,-,TRBV27,TRBJ2-7
CASSSLQGQPLALHF,TGTGCCAGCAGTTCCCTGCAGGGACAACCCCTGGCCCTCCACTTT,-,-,TRBV27,TRBJ1-6
CSSSPDKNYGYTF,TGTTCCAGCAGCCCGGACAAGAACTATGGCTACACCTTC,-,-,TRBV7-9,TRBJ1-2
CASSEAQGAYGYTF,TGTGCCAGCAGTGAAGCGCAGGGGGCATATGGCTACACCTTC,TRBD1,-,TRBV6-1,TRBJ1-2
CASTEFGSSGASYEQYF,TGTGCCAGCACCGAATTCGGGTCCAGCGGGGCCTCCTACGAGCAGTACTTC,-,once,TRBV21-1,TRBJ2-7
CASSEVAGGRSGELFF,TGTGCCAGCAGTGAAGTCGCGGGGGGCCGGAGCGGGGAGCTGTTTTTT,TRBD2,-,TRBV2,TRBJ2-2
CASSVPTSGGADTQYF,TGTGCCAGCAGCGTCCCGACTAGCGGGGGAGCAGATACGCAGTATTTT,TRBD2,once,TRBV9,TRBJ2-3
CASSQEGQGYGYTF,TGCGCCAGCAGCCAAGAGGGACAGGGGTATGGCTACACCTTC,TRBD1,-,TRBV4-1,TRBJ1-2
CASSLAGQNTEAFF,TGCGCCAGCAGCTTGGCCGGACAGAACACTGAAGCTTTCTTT,-,-,TRBV5-1,TRBJ1-1
CASGPGYNYNEQFF,TGTGCTAGTGGTCCAGGCTATAATTACAATGAGCAGTTCTTC,-,-,TRBV12-5,TRBJ2-1
CASSLRVLATNEKLFF,TGTGCCAGCTCACTGCGGGTTCTCGCAACTAATGAAAAACTGTTTTTT,-,-,TRBV18,TRBJ1-4
CASSLEDRESYEQYF,TGTGCCAGCAGCTTAGAGGACAGGGAGTCCTACGAGCAGTACTTC,TRBD1,-,TRBV11-2,TRBJ2-7
CASSPGLAGEQFF,TGTGCCAGCAGCCCTGGACTAGCGGGTGAGCAGTTCTTC,TRBD2,-,TRBV4-2,TRBJ2-1
CASSPTNYGYTF,TGTGCCAGCAGTCCTACGAACTATGGCTACACCTTC,-,-,TRBV6-5,TRBJ1-2
CASSGTVYGYTF,TGTGCCAGCAGCGGGACAGTCTATGGCTACACCTTC,TRBD1,-,TRBV5-5,TRBJ1-2
CASRRNRGADTEAFF,TGTGCCAGCAGGAGGAACAGGGGAGCAGACACTGAAGCTTTCTTT,TRBD1,few,TRBV6-5,TRBJ1-1
CASSIQILGHVLTF,TGTGCCAGTAGTATTCAAATACTGGGGCATGTCCTGACTTTC,-,-,TRBV19,TRBJ2-6
CASSQSIFGGGTDTQYF,TGCGCCAGCAGCCAATCAATTTTTGGGGGGGGCACAGATACGCAGTATTTT,TRBD2,-,TRBV4-1,TRBJ2-3
CASKGQLAGANVLTF,TGTGCCAGCAAGGGACAGCTGGCTGGGGCCAACGTCCTGACTTTC,TRBD1,-,TRBV2,TRBJ2-6
CASSEGLAASDTQYF,TGCGCCAGCAGTGAAGGACTAGCGGCCTCAGATACGCAGTATTTT,TRBD2,-,TRBV10-2,TRBJ2-3
CASSEGQAAPLHF,TGCGCCAGCAGTGAGGGACAGGCGGCACCCCTCCACTTT,TRBD1,few,TRBV10-1,TRBJ1-6
CASSQDRTTWGQPQHF,TGCGCCAGCAGCCAAGATAGGACTACCTGGGGGCAGCCCCAGCATTTT,-,-,TRBV4-1,TRBJ1-5
CASSLGTGANQPQHF,TGTGCCAGCAGCCTCGGGACAGGGGCCAATCAGCCCCAGCATTTT,TRBD1,-,TRBV11-2,TRBJ1-5
CATSRGGGGYLRNQPQHF,TGTGCCACCAGCAGAGGAGGAGGGGGCTACCTTCGCAATCAGCCCCAGCATTTT,TRBD1,-,TRBV15,TRBJ1-5
CASSWDRDYTEAFF,TGTGCCAGCAGCTGGGACAGGGACTACACTGAAGCTTTCTTT,TRBD1,-,TRBV11-2,TRBJ1-1
CASARSLGDTQYF,TGTGCTAGTGCCCGGAGCCTGGGAGATACGCAGTATTTT,-,-,TRBV12-5,TRBJ2-3
CASSLTGAINQPQHF,TGTGCCAGCAGTTTGACAGGGGCGATCAATCAGCCCCAGCATTTT,TRBD1,-,TRBV27,TRBJ1-5
CASSLSRGSNQPQHF,TGTGCCAGCAGTTTATCCCGGGGTAGCAATCAGCCCCAGCATTTT,-,-,TRBV27,TRBJ1-5
CAWSEDEDTEAFF,TGTGCCTGGAGTGAGGATGAGGACACTGAAGCTTTCTTT,-,-,TRBV30,TRBJ1-1
CASSLSPGGQGYTF,TGTGCCAGCAGCTTAAGCCCTGGGGGCCAGGGCTACACCTTC,-,-,TRBV11-2,TRBJ1-2
CASGLPPGGGYTF,TGTGCTAGTGGTTTGCCCCCAGGGGGCGGCTACACCTTC,TRBD1,few,TRBV12-5,TRBJ1-2
CASSQDQILDSSYEKLFF,TGTGCCAGCAGCCAAGATCAAATTTTGGACAGTAGTTATGAAAAACTGTTTTTT,-,-,TRBV4-2,TRBJ1-4
CASGWRTSGSPLHF,TGTGCCAGCGGATGGCGGACATCCGGTTCACCCCTCCACTTT,-,-,TRBV2,TRBJ1-6
CASSLAGADTQYF,TGTGCCAGCAGCTTAGCGGGAGCAGATACGCAGTATTTT,-,few,TRBV7-8,TRBJ2-3
CASSLEAGHVDTQYF,TGTGCCAGCAGTTTGGAAGCGGGACACGTAGATACGCAGTATTTT,-,-,TRBV27,TRBJ2-3
CASSLQGYLSYEQYF,TGTGCCAGCAGCCTACAGGGATACCTTTCCTACGAGCAGTACTTC,-,-,TRBV7-2,TRBJ2-7
CASRRTDLNTEAFF,TGTGCCAGCCGGAGGACAGACTTGAACACTGAAGCTTTCTTT,-,-,TRBV2,TRBJ1-1
CASLASGGADTQYF,TGTGCCAGCCTCGCTAGCGGGGGGGCAGATACGCAGTATTTT,TRBD2,-,TRBV13,TRBJ2-3
CASRQGAGFMYEQYF,TGTGCCAGCAGACAGGGGGCTGGTTTCATGTACGAGCAGTACTTC,TRBD1,-,TRBV5-5,TRBJ2-7
CASRDTGGGAFF,TGTGCCAGCAGGGACACAGGGGGGGGAGCTTTCTTT,TRBD1,once,TRBV28,TRBJ1-1
CASSLADPGQALTDTQYF,TGCGCCAGCAGCTTGGCTGACCCGGGACAGGCTCTCACAGATACGCAGTATTTT,TRBD1,-,TRBV5-1,TRBJ2-3
CASSKHRDRGRVAFF,TGTGCCAGTAGTAAACACCGGGACAGGGGGCGGGTAGCTTTCTTT,TRBD1,-,TRBV19,TRBJ1-1
CALLRGEAFF,TGTGCCTTACTTCGGGGTGAAGCTTTCTTT,-,-,TRBV30,TRBJ1-1
CASSPSGFGELFF,TGTGCCAGCAGCCCTTCCGGTTTCGGGGAGCTGTTTTTT,-,-,TRBV9,TRBJ2-2
CASKGQRLVTDTQYF,TGTGCCAGTAAAGGCCAACGACTAGTGACAGATACGCAGTATTTT,-,-,TRBV6-1,TRBJ2-3
CAWSVRGGRGHEQYF,TGTGCCTGGAGTGTACGGGGCGGGAGGGGCCACGAGCAGTACTTC,TRBD2,-,TRBV30,TRBJ2-7
CASSLVSRAGGNEQFF,TGTGCCAGCAGCTTGGTATCGCGAGCGGGGGGGAATGAGCAGTTCTTC,TRBD2,-,TRBV5-6,TRBJ2-1
CASSHMTGGQETQYF,TGTGCCAGCAGCCACATGACAGGGGGCCAAGAGACCCAGTACTTC,TRBD1,-,TRBV11-2,TRBJ2-5
CASSHGQQGQPQHF,TGTGCCAGCAGCCACGGACAACAAGGGCAGCCCCAGCATTTT,-,few,TRBV7-9,TRBJ1-5
CASSLDWGGQDEQFF,TGTGCCAGCAGCTTAGATTGGGGGGGCCAAGATGAGCAGTTCTTC,-,-,TRBV7-9,TRBJ2-1
CASSLGIWRLNTEAFF,TGTGCCAGCAGCTTAGGTATTTGGCGGCTCAACACTGAAGCTTTCTTT,-,-,TRBV11-2,TRBJ1-1